These 28 T cell receptor beta chains were sequenced from one sample in a study of blood T cell repertoires in COVID-19. The assay was immunoSEQ multiplex PCR, and TCRdb's table has in-frame clones only and misses some. The table lists approximately 210,000 clones, 88% of them singletons. The sample consisted of peripheral blood. The receptor set was obtained from a woman in her forties who had recovered from COVID-19.

This chain uses TRBV3-1 (or the pseudogene TRBV3-2) with TRBJ2-7, with TRBD1 matching over 12 bases. This CDR3 has 14 residues. Trimming at V came to 4 bases and at J to 5 bases, leaving 3 bases not matched to a gene. The germline CDR1 and CDR2 sequences are LGHDT and YNNKEL (reference sequence). The CDR3 region has the DNA TGTGCCAGCAGCCTCAGGGACAGGGGGCACGAGCAGTACTTC. As protein: CASSLRDRGHEQYF.

This clone was found once. The V and J genes are TRBV6-5 and TRBJ2-3; tentative D call: TRBD2 (6 bases). Germline-derived CDR1 and CDR2 are MNHEY and SVGAGI. The CDR3 covers 16 residues. The V and J ends lost 2 bases and 5 bases respectively, with 17 bases between them. The CDR3 DNA reads TGTGCCAGCAGTTACACGGAGGGATACCACGGAGATACGCAGTATTTT. The encoded protein is CASSYTEGYHGDTQYF.

This clone was seen only once. V and J are TRBV5-1 and TRBJ2-5; the match to TRBD2 covers 7 bases. V shed 0 bases, J shed 2 bases, and the junction held 1 base outside the gene matches. Germline V gene lookup returns CDR1 SGHRS and CDR2 YFSETQ. There are 14 residues in the CDR3. The CDR3, as DNA: TGCGCCAGCAGCTTGGAAGCGGGACAAGAGACCCAGTACTTC. It yields the protein CASSLEAGQETQYF. Combining the CDR3 with reference TRBV5-1 and TRBJ2-5 gives the whole variable domain KAGVTQTPRYLIKTRGQQVTLSCSPISGHRSVSWYQQTPGQGLQFLFEYFSETQRNKGNFPGRFSGRQFSNSRSEMNVSTLELGDSALYLCASSLEAGQETQYFGPGTRLLVL.

The rearrangement uses TRBV3-1 (or the pseudogene TRBV3-2) and TRBJ2-7; tentative D call: TRBD1 (6 bases). Germline CDR1 reads LGHDT; CDR2 reads YNNKEL (reference sequence). V was shortened by 3 bases and J by 2 bases, with 14 bases between the two germline ends. The CDR3 contains 15 residues. The CDR3 DNA is TGTGCCAGCAGCCAGAAGGGAACAGGGACCTACGAGCAGTACTTC. Protein product: CASSQKGTGTYEQYF.

The chain is built from TRBV7-9 and TRBJ2-1; D might be TRBD1 (5 bases). Per germline, CDR1 SEHNR and CDR2 FQNEAQ (reference sequence). The germline V and J ends were trimmed by 5 bases and 7 bases, with 18 bases remaining between them. The length of the CDR3 is 15 residues. CDR3 protein: CASSDTATKGNEQFF. Written as DNA, the CDR3 is TGTGCCAGCAGCGATACCGCTACCAAGGGGAATGAGCAGTTCTTC.

This clone is a singleton in its sample. This chain links TRBV5-1 with TRBJ2-7; 10 nucleotides align to TRBD1. The germline CDR1 and CDR2 sequences are SGHRS and YFSETQ. The CDR3 is 19 residues long. V shed 4 bases, J shed 4 bases, and the junction held 20 bases outside the gene matches. CDR3 sequence: CASSPRPGTGVKAMYEQYF. In DNA form, the CDR3 reads TGCGCCAGCAGCCCACGTCCCGGGACAGGGGTTAAGGCGATGTACGAGCAGTACTTC. Drawing the rest from reference TRBV5-1 and TRBJ2-7, the complete variable domain is KAGVTQTPRYLIKTRGQQVTLSCSPISGHRSVSWYQQTPGQGLQFLFEYFSETQRNKGNFPGRFSGRQFSNSRSEMNVSTLELGDSALYLCASSPRPGTGVKAMYEQYFGPGTRLTVT.

The V and J genes are TRBV4-1 and TRBJ2-3, with D hard to call. Germline V gene data show CDR1 as MGHRA and CDR2 as YSYEKL. This CDR3 is 15 amino acids long. V shed 0 bases and J shed 6 bases, with 13 bases lying between them. CDR3 coding DNA: TGCGCCAGCAGCCAAGATATGATGAGGCAGGATACGCAGTATTTT. This translates into CASSQDMMRQDTQYF.

The chain joins TRBV27 to TRBJ2-7; TRBD1 agrees at 8 bases. Trimming removed 8 bases from V and 0 bases from J; junction bases left unmatched: 9. Germline V lookup: CDR1 MNHEY, CDR2 SMNVEV (reference sequence). This CDR3 spans 15 amino acids. CDR3 sequence (DNA): TGTGCCAGCCGACGCGACAGGGGAAGCTCCTACGAGCAGTACTTC. Its protein is CASRRDRGSSYEQYF.

The chain recombines TRBV7-2 with TRBJ2-2, with TRBD2 identical over 7 bases. Germline V CDR1 and CDR2: SGHTA, FQGNSA. V gave up 6 bases and J gave up 3 bases; unmatched junction bases: 10. The CDR3 runs to 16 residues. The CDR3 sequence is CASRKPSREYTGELFF. CDR3 nucleotides: TGTGCCAGCAGAAAACCGTCGCGGGAGTACACCGGGGAGCTGTTTTTT.

J is TRBJ2-5 and V is TRBV28; tentative D call: TRBD2 (6 bases). The V gene's germline CDR1 is MDHEN and CDR2 SYDVKM. V dropped 5 bases and J dropped 4 bases, with 14 bases sitting between them. The CDR3 spans 14 residues. The CDR3 here is CASSQGGSAETQYF. CDR3 coding DNA: TGTGCCAGCAGTCAGGGAGGTAGTGCAGAGACCCAGTACTTC.

The chain has TRBV19 and TRBJ2-5; D possibly corresponds to TRBD1 (6 bases). Deletions cut 6 bases from V and 1 base from J, with 12 bases between. This CDR3 region has 14 residues. Germline lookup yields CDR1 LNHDA and CDR2 SQIVND (reference sequence). The CDR3 here is CASSPGVSQETQYF. The CDR3 coding sequence is TGTGCCAGTAGCCCAGGGGTTTCCCAAGAGACCCAGTACTTC.

This sequence joins TRBV29-1 and TRBJ1-2, with a tentative D call TRBD1 (5 bases). Germline CDR1 is SQVTM and CDR2 is ANQGSEA. CDR3 length: 12 residues. The V end lost 7 bases, the J end lost 5 bases, and 14 bases lay between the germline ends. CDR3 sequence reads: CSAGLLAYGYTF. The CDR3 DNA sequence: TGCAGCGCGGGGCTTTTGGCTTATGGCTACACCTTC.

The rearrangement links TRBV2 to TRBJ1-2; TRBD1 aligns across 8 bases. CDR1 and CDR2 from the germline V gene are SNHLY and FYNNEI. V lost 6 bases and J lost 8; bases outside the gene matches: 5. There are 12 residues in the CDR3. The CDR3 nucleotides read TGTGCCAGCAGGGGAGACAGGGGCGGCTACACCTTC. It is translated as CASRGDRGGYTF.

The chain uses TRBV30 and TRBJ1-1, with TRBD1 identical over 7 bases. Germline CDR1 and CDR2: GTSNPN and SVGIG (reference sequence). This CDR3 contains 16 residues. The V gene end was trimmed by 2 bases and the J gene end by 0 bases; junction bases not matched to a gene: 9. The CDR3 DNA is TGTGCCTGGAGTTCCTACAGGGGAGTTCTGAACACTGAAGCTTTCTTT. Translating gives CAWSSYRGVLNTEAFF.

The V and J genes are TRBV7-8 and TRBJ2-3, with TRBD2 as a possible D gene (6 bases). Germline CDR1 reads SGHVS; CDR2 reads FQNEAQ. V was cut by 5 bases and J by 6 bases, with 21 bases left in between. This CDR3 has 16 amino acids. The CDR3 is CASSPRRGGNSDTQYF. DNA for the CDR3: TGTGCCAGCAGCCCAAGGCGGGGTGGGAATTCGGATACGCAGTATTTT.

The chain is built from TRBV7-9 and TRBJ2-5, with 9 bases aligning to TRBD2. The V segment lost 4 bases and the J segment 1 base; nucleotides outside the gene matches: 7. The CDR3 has 16 amino acids. The germline V gene has CDR1 SEHNR and CDR2 FQNEAQ (reference sequence). This CDR3 reads CASSSIAGVGQETQYF. The CDR3 DNA reads TGTGCCAGCAGCTCAATAGCGGGAGTTGGCCAAGAGACCCAGTACTTC.

The CDR3 sequence is CASSLDVQGALLRGQYF. CDR3 sequence (DNA): TGTGCCAGCAGTTTAGATGTCCAGGGCGCCTTACTCAGGGGGCAGTACTTC. The chain employs TRBV28 and TRBJ2-7, with D possibly matching TRBD1 (6 bases). Per germline, CDR1 MDHEN and CDR2 SYDVKM. This CDR3 contains 17 residues. Deletions cut 2 bases from V and 9 bases from J, with 26 bases between.

This chain links TRBV6-5 with TRBJ2-1; tentative D call: TRBD1 (6 bases). The CDR3 is 15 amino acids. Germline CDR1 MNHEY, CDR2 SVGAGI. The V end was cut by 8 bases, the J end by 10 bases, with 24 bases between. In nucleotides, the CDR3 is TGTGCCAGCGATGGGGGACCGGGCTGGGGGCTCGAGCAGTTCTTC. Its protein product is CASDGGPGWGLEQFF.

The chain employs TRBV11-2 and TRBJ2-7, with 7 bases lining up with TRBD2. The ends lost 5 bases at V and 3 bases at J; junction bases unmatched: 7. The CDR3 is made up of 14 amino acids. Germline CDR1 reads SGHAT; CDR2 reads FQNNGV. The chain's CDR3 is CASSPGGGIYEQYF. DNA for the CDR3: TGTGCCAGCAGCCCTGGGGGGGGAATCTACGAGCAGTACTTC.

V is TRBV5-6 and J is TRBJ2-1, with 7 bases identical to TRBD2. The CDR3 is made up of 14 amino acids. With 7 bases clipped from V and 6 bases from J, the junction kept 10 bases outside the gene matches. The germline V gene encodes CDR1 SGHDT and CDR2 YYEEEE. CDR3 bases: TGTGCCAGCCGGTTGGGGGGGAGGAGCAATGAGCAGTTCTTC. This gives the protein CASRLGGRSNEQFF. The whole variable domain, remainder taken from reference TRBV5-6 and TRBJ2-1, is DAGVTQSPTHLIKTRGQQVTLRCSPKSGHDTVSWYQQALGQGPQFIFQYYEEEERQRGNFPDRFSGHQFPNYSSELNVNALLLGDSALYLCASRLGGRSNEQFFGPGTRLTVL.

The J gene is TRBJ1-1, the V gene TRBV6-5; TRBD1 is a possible D gene (5 bases). CDR1 and CDR2 from the germline V gene are MNHEY and SVGAGI. This CDR3 region has 14 residues. V lost 5 bases and J 1 base, leaving 11 bases between the germline ends. CDR3 loop: CASSPTGKNTEAFF. The CDR3, as DNA: TGTGCCAGCAGTCCAACAGGAAAGAACACTGAAGCTTTCTTT.

With regard to this clone: A much larger clonotype is one base distant, so this may be a read error. The genes are TRBV7-9 and TRBJ2-2, with TRBD2 identical over 10 bases. V gave up 3 bases and J gave up 5 bases; unmatched junction bases: 3. The CDR3 covers 15 residues. CDR1 and CDR2 from the germline V gene are SEHNR and FQNEAQ (reference sequence). CDR3 protein: CASSLLAGVTGELFF. CDR3 nucleotides: TGTGCCAGCAGCTTGCTAGCGGGAGTGACCGGGGAGCTGTTTTTT.

The V and J genes are TRBV19 and TRBJ1-2, with a weak D call TRBD1 (5 bases). The CDR3 is 17 residues long. The V end lost 2 bases, the J end lost 0 bases, and 16 bases lay between the germline ends. Germline V gene data show CDR1 as LNHDA and CDR2 as SQIVND (reference sequence). CDR3 DNA: TGTGCCAGTAGTATAAAGGCGGCAGGGATAACTAACTATGGCTACACCTTC. Translation gives CASSIKAAGITNYGYTF.

This clone has just one count. The CDR3 loop is CASSSTGGYIQYF. The CDR3 DNA reads as TGTGCCAGCAGTTCCACAGGGGGATACATTCAGTACTTC. The chain has TRBV12-3 or TRBV12-4 and TRBJ2-4; 8 bases fit TRBD1. J was trimmed by 8 bases and V by 4 bases; bases with no gene match: 4. This CDR3 has 13 amino acids.

This rearrangement joins TRBV5-1 to TRBJ2-1; the match to TRBD2 covers 9 bases. Per the germline V gene, CDR1 is SGHRS and CDR2 is YFSETQ. V gave up 0 bases and J gave up 9 bases; unmatched junction bases: 7. This CDR3 is 15 amino acids long. CDR3 sequence: CASSLGVAGVGEQFF. The CDR3 nucleotides are TGCGCCAGCAGCTTGGGAGTAGCGGGAGTGGGTGAGCAGTTCTTC.

The genes are TRBV15 and TRBJ2-7; 8 bases map to TRBD1. Germline V gene sequence: CDR1 LNHNV, CDR2 YYDKDF (reference sequence). J lost 3 bases, V lost 5 bases, and 6 bases had no gene match. The CDR3 has 14 amino acids. The CDR3 reads CATSGDRWNYEQYF. CDR3 coding DNA: TGTGCCACCAGCGGGGACAGGTGGAACTACGAGCAGTACTTC.

The chain combines TRBV5-1 with TRBJ2-3; possible D gene TRBD2, 5 bases. The V end was cut by 5 bases, the J end by 0 bases, with 10 bases between. This CDR3 comprises 14 residues. Germline V gene lookup returns CDR1 SGHRS and CDR2 YFSETQ. The CDR3 DNA is TGCGCCAGCAGTCCCCCGGGGAGCACAGATACGCAGTATTTT. Translation: CASSPPGSTDTQYF.

The rearrangement links TRBV15 to TRBJ2-5; 7 bases line up with TRBD2. Trimming at V came to 0 bases and at J to 5 bases, leaving 6 bases not matched to a gene. CDR1 LNHNV and CDR2 YYDKDF come from the germline V gene (reference sequence). CDR3 length: 15 amino acids. The CDR3 nucleotides are TGTGCCACCAGCAGAGAGTTTAGGGGAGGGGAGACCCAGTACTTC. Protein product: CATSREFRGGETQYF.